These 21 T cell receptor beta chains came from one sample sequenced in a study of beta chain features in type 1 diabetes. General study results and limits: Shortening that was moderate but significant affected the TCRB CDR3s of Type 1 diabetes patients in all four CD4+ subsets.

As every portion of the isolated RNA was reverse transcribed, the sequencing read expressed TCRB transcripts. Libraries were prepared by immunoSEQ multiplex PCR; TCRdb keeps only in-frame clonotypes and omits some of them. The sample includes about 710,000 clones, roughly 13% seen only once; the top ten take 0.035% to 0.04%. What these receptors recognize is not known. Input material: naive CD4+ T cells from blood. The receptor set was obtained from a young man with type 1 diabetes.

This chain connects TRBV2 to TRBJ2-7, with TRBD1 matching over 7 bases. CDR1 is SNHLY, CDR2 FYNNEI, per germline. Unmatched junction bases numbered 5, after V lost 4 bases and J lost 11 bases. CDR3 length equals 11 residues. The DNA for the CDR3 is TGTGCCAGCAGTGGGGACAGCCAAAAGTACTTC. It translates to CASSGDSQKYF.

The chain employs TRBV5-4 and TRBJ2-3; the match to TRBD1 covers 9 bases. Trimming removed 4 bases from V and 2 bases from J; junction bases left unmatched: 14. The CDR3 runs to 18 residues. Germline-derived CDR1 and CDR2 are SGHNT and YYREEE (reference sequence). The chain's CDR3 is CASSLGQGPYPDTDTQYF. CDR3 sequence (DNA): TGTGCCAGCAGCCTGGGACAGGGCCCTTACCCCGACACAGATACGCAGTATTTT.

The chain has TRBV6-5 and TRBJ2-7, with TRBD2 matching over 7 bases. Per germline, CDR1 MNHEY and CDR2 SVGAGI. The V gene end was trimmed by 8 bases and the J gene end by 1 base; junction bases not matched to a gene: 5. The CDR3 runs to 13 residues. The DNA for the CDR3 is TGTGCCAGCCGGGAGGTCCAGTCCTACGAGCAGTACTTC. It codes for CASREVQSYEQYF.

The V gene is TRBV4-1, the J gene TRBJ1-3; D unclear. Germline-derived CDR1 and CDR2 are MGHRA and YSYEKL. The CDR3 runs to 16 residues. The V and J ends lost 4 bases and 3 bases respectively, with 16 bases between them. In DNA form, the CDR3 reads TGCGCCAGCAGCCCAGTCGCAGGAAAGGGTGGAAACACCATATATTTT. Residues: CASSPVAGKGGNTIYF.

The chain couples TRBV30 to TRBJ2-7, with 8 bases matching TRBD1. V gave up 2 bases and J gave up 3 bases; unmatched junction bases: 6. Germline CDR1 and CDR2: GTSNPN and SVGIG (reference sequence). This CDR3 is built from 14 residues. CDR3 residues: CAWSLGTGFYEQYF. CDR3 nucleotide sequence: TGTGCCTGGAGTTTAGGGACAGGCTTCTACGAGCAGTACTTC.

The chain recombines TRBV28 with TRBJ2-7, with TRBD1 matching over 9 bases. V shed 8 bases and J 4 bases; nucleotides not matched to a gene: 9. CDR1 MDHEN and CDR2 SYDVKM come from the germline V gene. The CDR3 runs to 14 residues. The CDR3 here is CASRKPGQGYEQYF. For the CDR3, the DNA is TGTGCCAGCCGCAAACCGGGACAGGGTTACGAGCAGTACTTC.

Details on this clone: The junction departs from germline at one end; a sequencing error may be responsible. This chain links TRBV7-2 with TRBJ2-1; 8 bases align to TRBD2. CDR1 is SGHTA, CDR2 FQGNSA, per germline. There are 15 residues in the CDR3. The CDR3 coding sequence is TGTGCCAGCACCTTAACTAGCGGCTCCTACAATGAGCAGTTCTTC. The encoded protein is CASTLTSGSYNEQFF.

The chain combines TRBV4-1 with TRBJ1-1, with unresolved D. V was shortened by 1 base and J by 2 bases, with 11 bases between the two germline ends. Germline CDR1 is MGHRA and CDR2 is YSYEKL. This CDR3 has 15 amino acids. The CDR3 region is CASSQVFTLNTEAFF. The DNA for the CDR3 is TGCGCCAGCAGCCAAGTGTTCACCTTAAACACTGAAGCTTTCTTT.

This clone turned up a few times. The gene calls are TRBV15 and TRBJ1-4; tentatively, D is TRBD1 (6 bases). V dropped 0 bases and J dropped 4 bases, with 12 bases sitting between them. CDR1 is LNHNV, CDR2 YYDKDF, per germline (reference sequence). The CDR3 spans 16 residues. For the CDR3, the DNA is TGTGCCACCAGCAGAGATTCTAGACAGGTTAATGAAAAACTGTTTTTT. It yields the protein CATSRDSRQVNEKLFF.

The genes are TRBV30 and TRBJ2-7; 7 bases line up with TRBD1. Germline CDR1 is GTSNPN and CDR2 is SVGIG (reference sequence). The CDR3 spans 13 residues. J gave up 3 bases and V 4 bases, and 6 bases lay outside the gene matches. The chain's CDR3 is CAWTATGHYEQYF. The CDR3 nucleotides read TGTGCCTGGACAGCGACAGGGCACTACGAGCAGTACTTC.

There are a few counts of this clone. V and J are TRBV27 and TRBJ1-2; 9 bases are a match to TRBD1. V was clipped by 6 bases and J by 1 base; unmatched bases: 3. Germline V gene data show CDR1 as MNHEY and CDR2 as SMNVEV (reference sequence). CDR3 length: 14 amino acids. CDR3 in amino acids: CASRRDRVNYGYTF. Here the CDR3 DNA reads TGTGCCAGCAGGAGGGACAGGGTTAACTATGGCTACACCTTC.

This clone was seen a few times. The V and J genes are TRBV25-1 and TRBJ2-5; 9 bases line up with TRBD2. The germline gives CDR1 MGHDK, CDR2 SYGVNS. Losses at the gene ends were 3 bases for V and 11 bases for J; bases not matched to a gene: 10. CDR3 length: 14 amino acids. CDR3 sequence: CASSETSGLGEQYF. The CDR3 DNA reads as TGTGCCAGCAGTGAGACTAGCGGCCTGGGAGAGCAGTACTTC.

The chain couples TRBV5-1 to TRBJ2-1; D not certain. The germline gives CDR1 SGHRS, CDR2 YFSETQ. The CDR3 totals 16 residues. Between the trimmed V and J ends, which lost 0 bases and 0 bases, there was a span of 10 bases. As DNA, the CDR3 is TGCGCCAGCAGCTTGGACGGCAGGAGCTCCTACAATGAGCAGTTCTTC. Protein: CASSLDGRSSYNEQFF.

J is TRBJ2-3 and V is TRBV9; 11 nucleotides line up with TRBD2. Per germline, CDR1 SGDLS and CDR2 YYNGEE. Trimming cost V 5 bases and J 4 bases; bases outside gene matches: 6. The length of the CDR3 is 15 residues. CDR3 sequence: CASSVTSGGPDTQYF. The CDR3 coding sequence is TGTGCCAGCAGTGTAACTAGCGGGGGACCAGATACGCAGTATTTT.

This clone was picked up a small number of times. The chain carries TRBV28 and TRBJ2-3; D call uncertain. Germline V gene sequence: CDR1 MDHEN, CDR2 SYDVKM. The CDR3 extends over 16 amino acids. The V end lost 3 bases, the J end lost 4 bases, and 17 bases lay between the germline ends. CDR3 amino acids: CASSLGHPSGPDTQYF. For the CDR3, the DNA is TGTGCCAGCAGTTTGGGCCACCCAAGTGGTCCAGATACGCAGTATTTT.

The chain links TRBV20-1 to TRBJ1-1; D gene ambiguous. V lost 4 bases to trimming and J lost 8 bases, with 11 bases between them. The CDR3 length is 11 residues. Germline loops: CDR1 DFQATT, CDR2 SNEGSKA (reference sequence). The CDR3: CSATHSREAFF. CDR3 DNA sequence: TGCAGTGCTACCCATTCACGCGAAGCTTTCTTT.

The chain has TRBV4-1 and TRBJ2-3, with a tentative D call TRBD1 (6 bases). The length of the CDR3 is 15 residues. CDR1 is MGHRA, CDR2 YSYEKL, per germline. The V end was cut by 4 bases, the J end by 7 bases, with 18 bases between. The CDR3, as DNA: TGCGCCAGCAGCCCCAGGGGCAGGGTGGCGAATACGCAGTATTTT. It translates to CASSPRGRVANTQYF.

This clone was observed a few times. This same CDR3 is encoded by further DNA sequences in the sample. The chain joins TRBV9 to TRBJ2-5; D not resolved. Germline CDR1 is SGDLS and CDR2 is YYNGEE. The CDR3 loop spans 13 amino acids. With 0 bases removed from V and 2 bases from J, the gap between germline ends came to 5 bases. CDR3 amino acids: CASSVDPQETQYF. The CDR3 nucleotides read TGTGCCAGCAGCGTAGACCCACAAGAGACCCAGTACTTC.

The rearrangement uses TRBV10-1 and TRBJ2-7, with 14 bases identical to TRBD2. Germline CDR1 WNHNN, CDR2 SYGVQD (reference sequence). The CDR3 has 15 residues. Trimming cost V 2 bases and J 5 bases; bases outside gene matches: 2. CDR3 loop: CASSEGTSGSNEQYF. The CDR3 nucleotides read TGCGCCAGCAGTGAGGGGACTAGCGGGAGTAACGAGCAGTACTTC.

This clone has a handful of counts. The genes are TRBV9 and TRBJ2-5, with 7 bases identical to TRBD2. Germline lookup yields CDR1 SGDLS and CDR2 YYNGEE. The CDR3 has 15 residues. The ends lost 2 bases at V and 4 bases at J; junction bases unmatched: 8. CDR3 loop: CASSVVSGLGETQYF. CDR3 coding DNA: TGTGCCAGCAGCGTGGTTAGCGGGTTAGGAGAGACCCAGTACTTC.

This clone has just a few counts. The chain employs TRBV6-5 and TRBJ2-2; D is undetermined. Germline lookup yields CDR1 MNHEY and CDR2 SVGAGI. The CDR3 contains 15 residues. V was shortened by 2 bases and J by 4 bases, with 11 bases between the two germline ends. Here the CDR3 reads CASSYAVPATGELFF. Written as DNA, the CDR3 is TGTGCCAGCAGTTACGCAGTCCCGGCCACCGGGGAGCTGTTTTTT.